A selection of T cell receptor beta chains follows, all from one sample in a study of T cells in localized non-small cell lung cancer. The table came from immunoSEQ multiplex PCR; TCRdb's copy has only in-frame clones and leaves some out. The repertoire holds 1,500 to 2,000 clones, with roughly 23% as singletons. Sequencing used normal lung tissue next to the tumor, obtained before any cancer treatment. These receptors were collected from a female donor of 60 years or more with stage II lung adenocarcinoma. The CDR3 runs from the conserved cysteine through the conserved F or W. D genes are given only for firm matches. Rows may omit the clone size; those that give it use once, few, many or a size class.

>medium-sized|TRBV11-3|.|TRBJ2-2
TGTGCCAGCAGCTTCCTGGGACTCGCCGGGACAAAAGACACCGGGGAGCTGTTTTTT
CASSFLGLAGTKDTGELFF
>.|TRBV12-5|.|TRBJ2-3
TGTGCCAGCCAGGGACGCGTGAGGACAGATACGCAGTATTTT
CASQGRVRTDTQYF